This T cell receptor (beta chain) stems from a study of CD8 T cells in Susac syndrome. About the study: Within the sequenced Susac syndrome patient group, 5 or 6 exhibited active disease and about eight were in remission. Points from the study as a whole: The study conceded that its TCR sequencing and HLA analysis involved relatively few individuals. The number of Susac-specific public clones found was some 17 in total CD8+ repertoires and several in CD8+ TEMRA repertoires.

Reverse transcription of about 0.45 to 1 ug RNA was performed with random hexamers. TCRdb re-called the immunoSEQ multiplex PCR reads with MiXCR, one entry per CDR3 protein. The table lists 85,000 to 130,000 distinct CDR3 sequences, roughly 94% of them singletons. As to this clonotype: Its target is not known.

Germline V gene data show CDR1 as LNHNV and CDR2 as YYDKDF (reference sequence). This CDR3 contains 14 residues. The V and J ends lost 0 bases and 5 bases respectively, with 10 bases between them. V is TRBV15 and J is TRBJ1-1; D unresolved. This clonotype was obtained from a human donor with Susac syndrome. Sequencing was done on a sample of CD8+ T cells from PBMCs. The CDR3 loop is CATSRDLAATEAFF. CDR3 DNA: TGTGCCACCAGCAGAGATCTGGCAGCTACTGAAGCTTTCTTT.